The 23 T cell receptor beta chains in this list originate from one sample, sequenced in a study of vaccination and CD4 T cells after COVID-19. Treatment reported: roughly nine-day PBMC culture with coronavirus spike peptide pools or control peptides (ViraFEST assay). Sequence data for DNA of cultured CD4+ T cells were generated by the Oncomine TCR Beta short-read assay. TCRdb analysed the PCR reads with MiXCR anew, one entry per CDR3 protein. The repertoire holds about 14,000 distinct CDR3 sequences, with 73% as singletons. Their cognate antigens are unknown. The sequenced sample consisted of CD4+ T cells from blood, cultured in vitro. Receptor source: a human donor who had recovered from COVID-19.

The V and J genes are TRBV7-3 and TRBJ2-2; D is ambiguous. The germline V and J ends were trimmed by 4 bases and 1 base, with 1 base remaining between them. The CDR3 sequence is 12 residues long. The germline CDR1 and CDR2 sequences are SGHTA and FQGTGA. The CDR3 region has the DNA TGTGCCAGCAGCTGGAACACCGGGGAGCTGTTTTTT. Its protein product is CASSWNTGELFF.

The rearrangement links TRBV6-2 or TRBV6-3 to TRBJ2-7; D is undetermined. Trimming left V 6 bases short and J 0 bases short, with 9 bases between. This CDR3 has 13 residues. CDR1 is MNHEY, CDR2 SVGEGT, per germline. DNA for the CDR3: TGTGCCAGCAGGGCGCCAAGCTCCTACGAGCAGTACTTC. Translating it yields CASRAPSSYEQYF.

The chain uses TRBV7-2 and TRBJ2-1, with TRBD2 matching 8 bases. CDR3 length: 15 amino acids. Germline-derived CDR1 and CDR2 are SGHTA and FQGNSA. Losses at the gene ends were 2 bases for V and 5 bases for J; bases not matched to a gene: 5. The CDR3 spells CASSLSRTSNNEQFF. The CDR3 DNA is TGTGCCAGCAGCTTATCGCGGACTAGCAACAATGAGCAGTTCTTC.

This chain joins TRBV20-1 and TRBJ2-3; possible D gene TRBD1, 6 bases. The CDR3 runs 14 residues. Per germline, CDR1 DFQATT and CDR2 SNEGSKA (reference sequence). V lost 6 bases and J lost 1, with 14 bases in between. CDR3 in amino acids: CSAPGNRGTDTQYF. In nucleotides, the CDR3 is TGCAGTGCCCCGGGAAACAGGGGCACAGATACGCAGTATTTT.

V and J are TRBV20-1 and TRBJ1-2, with 8 bases matching TRBD1. V was pared by 0 bases and J by 7 bases, with 7 bases of the junction left unmatched. Germline CDR1 is DFQATT and CDR2 is SNEGSKA (reference sequence). The CDR3 runs 14 residues. The CDR3 spells CSARETGQGSGYTF. The CDR3 DNA reads TGCAGTGCTAGAGAGACCGGACAGGGTTCTGGCTACACCTTC.

This sequence joins TRBV15 and TRBJ1-3, with a possible D match to TRBD1 (5 bases). The CDR3 runs to 17 residues. Between the trimmed V and J ends, which lost 0 bases and 4 bases, there was a span of 16 bases. Germline V gene lookup returns CDR1 LNHNV and CDR2 YYDKDF (reference sequence). CDR3 nucleotide sequence: TGTGCCACCAGCAGAGATCCTTTTGCAGGGTCCGGAAACACCATATATTTT. Translated, it gives CATSRDPFAGSGNTIYF. The full variable domain, rest sourced from reference TRBV15 and TRBJ1-3, is DAMVIQNPRYQVTQFGKPVTLSCSQTLNHNVMYWYQQKSSQAPKLLFHYYDKDFNNEADTPDNFQSRRPNTSFCFLDIRSPGLGDTAMYLCATSRDPFAGSGNTIYFGEGSWLTVV.

There are a few counts of this clonotype. The rearrangement links TRBV20-1 to TRBJ2-2; 9 bases align to TRBD2. Germline CDR1 reads DFQATT; CDR2 reads SNEGSKA (reference sequence). J gave up 7 bases and V 4 bases, and 4 bases lay outside the gene matches. The CDR3 totals 13 residues. The CDR3 bases are TGCAGTGCTATAGCGGGAGCCTTCGGGGAGCTGTTTTTT. Amino acid sequence: CSAIAGAFGELFF.

The chain is built from TRBV7-2 and TRBJ1-2; perhaps TRBD1 as D (6 bases). The ends were cut back, 3 bases at V and 0 bases at J, with 11 bases in the middle. Per the germline V gene, CDR1 is SGHTA and CDR2 is FQGNSA. The CDR3 spans 15 residues. CDR3 loop: CASSLRTASNYGYTF. CDR3 coding DNA: TGTGCCAGCAGCTTGAGGACAGCCTCTAACTATGGCTACACCTTC.

V is TRBV7-9 and J is TRBJ1-1; 8 bases agree with TRBD1. CDR1 is SEHNR and CDR2 is FQNEAQ in the germline V gene (reference sequence). V lost 2 bases and J lost 6; bases outside the gene matches: 8. This CDR3 has 15 residues. CDR3 in DNA: TGTGCCAGCAGCTTACTAGATCTACAGGGGGCTGAAGCTTTCTTT. Translated, it gives CASSLLDLQGAEAFF.

The table lists this clonotype with a few counts. The chain employs TRBV24-1 and TRBJ2-2; D is perhaps TRBD2 (6 bases). Germline CDR1 KGHDR, CDR2 SFDVKD. V was pared by 2 bases and J by 6 bases, with 12 bases between. There are 15 residues in the CDR3. The CDR3 DNA is TGTGCCACCAGTGATTCCCCTAGCGTCCCCGGGGAGCTGTTTTTT. Protein: CATSDSPSVPGELFF.

V usage is TRBV29-1 and J usage is TRBJ1-2; TRBD1 might be the D (6 bases). Germline assignment: CDR1 SQVTM and CDR2 ANQGSEA. The V end was cut by 4 bases, the J end by 5 bases, with 14 bases between. This CDR3 has 13 residues. The CDR3 loop reads CSVVGRTEYGYTF. The CDR3 bases are TGCAGCGTTGTCGGCAGGACAGAGTATGGCTACACCTTC.

This chain uses TRBV2 with TRBJ1-1; D remains unclear. The CDR3 consists of 16 residues. Germline lookup yields CDR1 SNHLY and CDR2 FYNNEI. V shed 2 bases and J shed 0 bases, with 13 bases lying between them. CDR3 region: CASSELVILLNTEAFF. CDR3 in DNA: TGTGCCAGCAGTGAACTTGTAATCCTCCTGAACACTGAAGCTTTCTTT.

The rearrangement links TRBV20-1 to TRBJ1-1; D possibly corresponds to TRBD1 (5 bases). The CDR3 totals 14 residues. Trimming left V 1 base short and J 5 bases short, with 14 bases between. The germline V gene has CDR1 DFQATT and CDR2 SNEGSKA (reference sequence). CDR3 DNA sequence: TGCAGTGCTAGAGGTGATGCAGGGAGGACTGAAGCTTTCTTT. Translated, it gives CSARGDAGRTEAFF.

This chain links TRBV12-3 or TRBV12-4 with TRBJ2-7; 7 bases align to TRBD2. The CDR3 contains 15 residues. V dropped 1 base and J dropped 0; count of bases not matched to a gene: 3. CDR3 DNA: TGTGCCAGCAGTTTAGTAACGGGAGGCTCCTACGAGCAGTACTTC. Its translation: CASSLVTGGSYEQYF.

The chain couples TRBV11-2 to TRBJ1-1; D perhaps matches TRBD1 (6 bases). V lost 0 bases and J lost 4, with 9 bases in between. CDR3 length equals 14 residues. Germline V gene sequence: CDR1 SGHAT, CDR2 FQNNGV. DNA for the CDR3: TGTGCCAGCAGCTTAGACGGCAGGGGCACTGAAGCTTTCTTT. Protein product: CASSLDGRGTEAFF. The full variable domain, rest sourced from reference TRBV11-2 and TRBJ1-1, is EAGVAQSPRYKIIEKRQSVAFWCNPISGHATLYWYQQILGQGPKLLIQFQNNGVVDDSQLPKDRFSAERLKGVDSTLKIQPAKLEDSAVYLCASSLDGRGTEAFFGQGTRLTVV.

The V and J genes are TRBV6-5 and TRBJ1-4, with 9 bases identical to TRBD1. J gave up 0 bases and V 2 bases, and 1 base lay outside the gene matches. CDR1 and CDR2 (germline): MNHEY, SVGAGI. This CDR3 has 16 amino acids. As DNA, the CDR3 is TGTGCCAGCAGTTACGACAGGGGGACAACTAATGAAAAACTGTTTTTT. It codes for CASSYDRGTTNEKLFF.

The chain carries TRBV19 and TRBJ1-2; possibly TRBD1 for D (6 bases). With 6 bases removed from V and 6 bases from J, the gap between germline ends came to 14 bases. Germline V CDR1 and CDR2: LNHDA, SQIVND (reference sequence). CDR3 length: 13 amino acids. CDR3 protein: CASRQQGSDGYTF. As DNA, the CDR3 is TGTGCCAGTAGGCAACAGGGAAGTGATGGCTACACCTTC.

This clonotype was seen only once. The gene calls are TRBV6-1 and TRBJ2-1; possible D gene TRBD2, 6 bases. The CDR3 length is 15 residues. The V end was cut by 2 bases, the J end by 5 bases, with 13 bases between. Germline V gene sequence: CDR1 MNHNS, CDR2 SASEGT. CDR3 DNA sequence: TGTGCCAGCAGTGAATGGACTAAGGGCGACAATGAGCAGTTCTTC. This codes for CASSEWTKGDNEQFF.

The J gene is TRBJ2-1, the V gene TRBV7-2; 7 bases agree with TRBD2. V trimming: 5 bases; J trimming: 4 bases; junction bases outside the gene matches: 8. The CDR3 totals 15 residues. Germline V gene sequence: CDR1 SGHTA, CDR2 FQGNSA. This CDR3 reads CASSLGLAVYNEQFF. The CDR3 DNA follows: TGTGCCAGCAGCCTTGGCCTAGCGGTTTACAATGAGCAGTTCTTC.

This clonotype was observed a handful of times. J is TRBJ1-5 and V is TRBV20-1; D is unclear. Trimming shortened V by 4 bases and J by 0 bases, and 7 bases separated the two germline ends. Germline V gene sequence: CDR1 DFQATT, CDR2 SNEGSKA (reference sequence). This CDR3 spans 13 amino acids. CDR3 residues: CSAMGDSNQPQHF. As DNA, the CDR3 is TGCAGTGCTATGGGAGATAGCAATCAGCCCCAGCATTTT.

The genes are TRBV6-5 and TRBJ1-1; possible D gene TRBD1, 6 bases. The germline gives CDR1 MNHEY, CDR2 SVGAGI. V lost 0 bases to trimming and J lost 0 bases, with 14 bases between them. This CDR3 is built from 17 residues. CDR3 in amino acids: CASSYSRGRSMNTEAFF. CDR3 nucleotide sequence: TGTGCCAGCAGTTACTCCAGGGGACGGAGTATGAACACTGAAGCTTTCTTT.

This chain uses TRBV6-1 with TRBJ2-2; weak D call: TRBD2 (6 bases). V dropped 5 bases and J dropped 6 bases, with 10 bases sitting between them. The CDR3 loop spans 13 amino acids. Germline V gene lookup returns CDR1 MNHNS and CDR2 SASEGT. The CDR3: CASSPGTPGELFF. The DNA of the CDR3 is TGTGCCAGCAGTCCTGGGACTCCCGGGGAGCTGTTTTTT.

J is TRBJ2-3 and V is TRBV30; the D gene is possibly TRBD2 (5 bases). V gave up 0 bases and J gave up 8 bases, with 15 bases separating them. This CDR3 spans 14 amino acids. CDR1 is GTSNPN, CDR2 SVGIG, per germline (reference sequence). The CDR3: CAWSVSSGKGTQYF. CDR3 coding DNA: TGTGCCTGGAGTGTAAGCTCGGGAAAAGGTACGCAGTATTTT.